The rows below give T cell receptor beta chains drawn from one sample of a study of OX40 agonist ivuxolimab in advanced cancers. Profiled with immunoSEQ multiplex PCR; TCRdb holds only in-frame clones, not every one. The sample holds some 40,000 clones, 80% to 95% seen once. Material: CD4+ or CD8+ T cells sorted from blood, obtained in a trial of the OX40 agonist ivuxolimab. The source is an adult with an advanced solid tumor such as melanoma, head and neck, liver or kidney cancer. Each CDR3 is given with its conserved first and last residue. A D gene is named only where the DNA matches it firmly. A clone size is listed for some rows: how often the clone was seen (once, few, many), or a class if it is expanded.

D | J | V | size | DNA | CDR3
- | TRBJ1-2 | TRBV5-6 | - | TGTGCCAGCAGCTTAGGGGGGAGCGGCTACACCTTC | CASSLGGSGYTF
TRBD1 | TRBJ1-1 | TRBV29-1 | - | TGCAGTGCCGCGACAGGGGTCACTGAAGCTTTCTTT | CSAATGVTEAFF
TRBD1 | TRBJ1-3 | TRBV9 | - | TGTGCCAGCGGGCCGCGGACAGGGGGCTCTGGAAACACCATATATTTT | CASGPRTGGSGNTIYF
TRBD2 | TRBJ2-7 | TRBV10-3 | - | TGTGCCATCAGTGGCCACGGCGGGAGGGAGACTCTCGAGCAGTACTTC | CAISGHGGRETLEQYF
- | TRBJ2-1 | TRBV9 | - | TGTGCCAGCAGCTTAGAGGAATCCTACAATGAGCAGTTCTTC | CASSLEESYNEQFF
TRBD1 | TRBJ2-7 | TRBV5-8 | - | TGTGCCAGCAGCAAAGGGACAGGGGTTTCATGGCAGTACTTC | CASSKGTGVSWQYF
- | TRBJ2-1 | TRBV19 | - | TGTGCCAGTAGTATCGGGACTCTTGGCTCCTACAATGAGCAGTTCTTC | CASSIGTLGSYNEQFF
- | TRBJ2-7 | TRBV6-1 | - | TGTGCCAGCTTTCGATCGAGTGGATCCTACGAGCAGTACTTC | CASFRSSGSYEQYF
TRBD2 | TRBJ2-7 | TRBV9 | - | TGTGCCAGCAGCGTATTGGCGGGAGGGCCCCACGAGCAGTACTTC | CASSVLAGGPHEQYF
- | TRBJ1-1 | TRBV9 | - | TGTGCCAGCAGTAATCTCATGAACACTGAAGCTTTCTTT | CASSNLMNTEAFF
- | TRBJ2-2 | TRBV30 | - | TGTGCCTGTCAGTGGGAAAATCGGGAGCTGTTTTTT | CACQWENRELFF
TRBD2 | TRBJ2-3 | TRBV6-5 | - | TGTGCCAGCAGTTACTCTAGCGGGAGCACAGATACGCAGTATTTT | CASSYSSGSTDTQYF
TRBD1 | TRBJ1-3 | TRBV18 | - | TGTGCCAGCTCACCACCAAGCTACCTCCCCGGGACAGAACCCTTCTCTGGAAACACCATATATTTT | CASSPPSYLPGTEPFSGNTIYF
TRBD2 | TRBJ2-2 | TRBV7-9 | - | TGTGCCAGCAGCTTAGAGATCCTAGCGGGAGCCACCGGGGAGCTGTTTTTT | CASSLEILAGATGELFF
TRBD2 | TRBJ2-5 | TRBV28 | few | TGTGCCAGCAGTTTTGGTCCGACTAGCGGGATCATGGGGGAGACCCAGTACTTC | CASSFGPTSGIMGETQYF
TRBD1 | TRBJ1-5 | TRBV19 | once | TGTGCCAGTAGCATGCGACAGGGGGAAAGATTAAGTAATCAGCCCCAGCATTTT | CASSMRQGERLSNQPQHF
- | TRBJ2-1 | TRBV6-4 | - | TGTGCCAGCAGTGAGCGACAGGGAGGGGTTCATGAGCAGTTCTTC | CASSERQGGVHEQFF
- | TRBJ1-4 | TRBV15 | - | TGTGCCACCAGCAGAGATTCGGCAGTGAATAATGAAAAACTGTTTTTT | CATSRDSAVNNEKLFF
- | TRBJ2-7 | TRBV7-9 | - | TGTGCCAGCATAGGAGAGGCGGGAACTACGAGGGCCTACGAGCAGTACTTC | CASIGEAGTTRAYEQYF
TRBD1 | TRBJ1-1 | TRBV29-1 | - | TGCAGCGGAGTGACAGGGGCTGGTTCTGAAGCTTTCTTT | CSGVTGAGSEAFF
- | TRBJ1-5 | TRBV7-9 | - | TGTGCCAGCAGCTTGGGTTTCGAGCCCCAGCATTTT | CASSLGFEPQHF
- | TRBJ2-1 | TRBV2 | few | TGTGCCAGCAGTGGAGCCGCGGAGCAGTTCTTC | CASSGAAEQFF
- | TRBJ1-3 | TRBV7-9 | - | TGTGCCAGCAGCTTAATCTCGGGACATTCCTCTGGAAACACCATATATTTT | CASSLISGHSSGNTIYF
- | TRBJ1-6 | TRBV2 | - | TGTGCCAGCACTCCCCTGCTGGGTTCACCCCTCCACTTT | CASTPLLGSPLHF
- | TRBJ2-7 | TRBV2 | - | TGTGCCAGCAGTCCCGAGGGACGGTCCTACGAGCAGTACTTC | CASSPEGRSYEQYF
TRBD2 | TRBJ2-5 | TRBV5-1 | - | TGCGCCAGCAGCTTGGGGACTAGCGGAGCCCAGTACTTC | CASSLGTSGAQYF
TRBD2 | TRBJ2-1 | TRBV11-2 | once | TGTGCCAGCGGGCGGGAGGGAAACAATGAGCAGTTCTTC | CASGREGNNEQFF
- | TRBJ2-5 | TRBV7-9 | - | TGTGCCAGCAGCTCCGAAGGGGAGACCCAGTACTTC | CASSSEGETQYF
TRBD2 | TRBJ2-1 | TRBV11-2 | - | TGTGCCAGCAGCTTAGAGGCTAGCGGGAGCTCCAATGAGCAGTTCTTC | CASSLEASGSSNEQFF
- | TRBJ2-7 | TRBV2 | - | TGTGCCAGCAGTGGGGGCGGATCCTACGAGCAGTACTTC | CASSGGGSYEQYF
- | TRBJ2-3 | TRBV6-5 | - | TGTGCCAGCAGTTACATCGGCACAGATACGCAGTATTTT | CASSYIGTDTQYF
- | TRBJ2-7 | TRBV21-1 | - | TGTGCCAGCAGCAAAGCGGACGAGCAGTACTTC | CASSKADEQYF
- | TRBJ2-4 | TRBV18 | - | TGTGCCAGCTCACCGGCCGGGCAGACCCGGGCCAAAAACATTCAGTACTTC | CASSPAGQTRAKNIQYF
- | TRBJ2-7 | TRBV27 | - | TGTGCCAGCAGTCCGACAGCGAATGAGCAGTACTTC | CASSPTANEQYF
TRBD1 | TRBJ2-5 | TRBV10-3 | - | TGTGCCATCAGTGATCCGGACAGGGCGAAGGAGACCCAGTACTTC | CAISDPDRAKETQYF
TRBD1 | TRBJ1-1 | TRBV6-5 | - | TGTGCCAGCAGCCTCATCACAGGGGAAGGGACTGAAGCTTTCTTT | CASSLITGEGTEAFF
- | TRBJ2-7 | TRBV5-1 | - | TGCGCCAGCAGCTGGGGTAGCGAGCAGTACTTC | CASSWGSEQYF
- | TRBJ2-7 | TRBV30 | - | TGTGCCTGGAGCGAGCCGGACATCGCGATCTCGGACGAGCAGTACTTC | CAWSEPDIAISDEQYF
- | TRBJ2-2 | TRBV6-5 | - | TGTGCCAGCACCATCGGAAGCGGGAACACCGGGGAGCTGTTTTTT | CASTIGSGNTGELFF
- | TRBJ1-2 | TRBV27 | - | TGTGCCAGCGGGGTCCCCCATTTAACAGGGCTGGACTATGGCTACACCTTC | CASGVPHLTGLDYGYTF
TRBD2 | TRBJ2-1 | TRBV11-1 | - | TGTGCCAGCAGCTGGCTAGCGGGAGGGCCGGATGAGCAGTTCTTC | CASSWLAGGPDEQFF
- | TRBJ2-7 | TRBV21-1 | - | TGTGCCAGCAGCATAAAGGGGACGGCCGGGACAGCATCCTACGAGCAGTACTTC | CASSIKGTAGTASYEQYF